Following are 23 T cell receptor beta chains from one sample sequenced in a study of cytomegalovirus exposure and HLA in healthy donors. Sequenced by immunoSEQ multiplex PCR; TCRdb stores in-frame clones only, minus some. The repertoire holds 90,000 to 150,000 clones, with over 65% as singletons. Sequencing used PBMCs. The receptors originated from a woman aged 25 to 45 in good health and CMV-seronegative.

J is TRBJ1-3 and V is TRBV14, with D unclear. Germline V gives CDR1 SGHDN, CDR2 FVKESK. The ends were cut back, 4 bases at V and 4 bases at J, with 11 bases in the middle. The CDR3 runs 14 residues. CDR3 amino acids: CASSPQAAGNTIYF. In DNA, the CDR3 is TGTGCCAGCAGCCCCCAGGCTGCCGGAAACACCATATATTTT.

This sequence joins TRBV18 and TRBJ2-2; possibly TRBD1 for D (6 bases). Deletions cut 1 base from V and 4 bases from J, with 13 bases between. The CDR3 contains 16 residues. Germline V gene lookup returns CDR1 KGHSH and CDR2 LQKENI. Written as DNA, the CDR3 is TGTGCCAGCTCACCACAGGGGGATTATTTCACCGGGGAGCTGTTTTTT. Amino acid sequence: CASSPQGDYFTGELFF.

The gene calls are TRBV10-3 and TRBJ1-2; TRBD1 agrees at 9 bases. CDR1 is ENHRY, CDR2 SYGVKD, per germline. This CDR3 has 16 residues. Germline trimming cut 3 bases from V and 4 bases from J; bases unmatched to any gene: 9. CDR3 nucleotides: TGTGCCATCAGTGACCCTTGGACAGGGGAAACCTATGGCTACACCTTC. Encoded protein: CAISDPWTGETYGYTF.

The rearrangement links TRBV7-9 to TRBJ1-1, with 7 bases that match TRBD1. Per germline, CDR1 SEHNR and CDR2 FQNEAQ (reference sequence). This CDR3 region has 12 residues. V trimming: 5 bases; J trimming: 3 bases; junction bases outside the gene matches: 0. The CDR3 DNA reads as TGTGCCAGCAGCCAGGGGGACACTGAAGCTTTCTTT. Protein sequence: CASSQGDTEAFF.

The V gene is TRBV18, the J gene TRBJ2-7, with D possibly being TRBD2 (6 bases). V lost 2 bases to trimming and J lost 2 bases, with 7 bases between them. The CDR3 totals 13 residues. The germline CDR1 and CDR2 sequences are KGHSH and LQKENI. The CDR3: CASSPGEAYEQYF. DNA for the CDR3: TGTGCCAGCTCACCAGGGGAGGCCTACGAGCAGTACTTC.

The gene calls are TRBV9 and TRBJ1-2; perhaps TRBD1 as D (5 bases). The CDR3 covers 13 residues. Germline CDR1 is SGDLS and CDR2 is YYNGEE. Trimming pared 5 bases from V and 1 base from J, leaving 9 bases between. The CDR3 coding sequence is TGTGCCAGCAGTGGGGGAGGTAACTATGGCTACACCTTC. The encoded protein is CASSGGGNYGYTF.

The chain couples TRBV30 to TRBJ1-1; 9 bases map to TRBD1. The junction had 4 bases not matched to a gene; V was cut back by 1 base and J by 7 bases. This CDR3 comprises 13 residues. Germline V gene lookup returns CDR1 GTSNPN and CDR2 SVGIG (reference sequence). This CDR3 is CAWSDRGQGEAFF. DNA for the CDR3: TGTGCCTGGAGTGACAGGGGGCAGGGTGAAGCTTTCTTT. Supplemented by reference TRBV30 and TRBJ1-1, the full variable domain reads SQTIHQWPATLVQPVGSPLSLECTVEGTSNPNLYWYRQAAGRGLQLLFYSVGIGQISSEVPQNLSASRPQDRQFILSSKKLLLSDSGFYLCAWSDRGQGEAFFGQGTRLTVV.

As concerns this clone: The identical CDR3 is also encoded by other nucleotide sequences in the sample. V gene TRBV9 combines with J gene TRBJ1-4, with 8 positions matching TRBD1. The CDR3 has 14 residues. Trimming took 3 bases from V and 4 from J; bases not matched to a gene: 2. CDR1 is SGDLS, CDR2 YYNGEE, per germline. Here the CDR3 DNA reads TGTGCCAGCAGCGGAGGACAGGGTAATGAAAAACTGTTTTTT. Translating gives CASSGGQGNEKLFF. Together with reference TRBV9 and TRBJ1-4, the CDR3 gives the full variable domain: DSGVTQTPKHLITATGQRVTLRCSPRSGDLSVYWYQQSLDQGLQFLIQYYNGEERAKGNILERFSAQQFPDLHSELNLSSLELGDSALYFCASSGGQGNEKLFFGSGTQLSVL.

This sequence joins TRBV9 and TRBJ2-3; tentative D call: TRBD2 (6 bases). Trimming took off 3 bases at V and 4 bases at J, with 9 bases between the two ends. Germline V gene data show CDR1 as SGDLS and CDR2 as YYNGEE. CDR3 size: 13 residues. CDR3 sequence (DNA): TGTGCCAGCAGCGGGAGGGGCGCAGATACGCAGTATTTT. Translating gives CASSGRGADTQYF.

This clone has a handful of counts. This sequence joins TRBV30 and TRBJ1-2; D is perhaps TRBD1 (6 bases). CDR1 and CDR2 (germline): GTSNPN, SVGIG (reference sequence). There are 13 residues in the CDR3. The V end lost 2 bases, the J end lost 4 bases, and 11 bases lay between the germline ends. Written as DNA, the CDR3 is TGTGCCTGGAGTTGGGTAGGGGGCTATGGCTACACCTTC. It yields the protein CAWSWVGGYGYTF.

This clone is a singleton in its sample. The V gene is TRBV27, the J gene TRBJ2-4, with 7 bases identical to TRBD2. Unmatched junction bases numbered 9, after V lost 4 bases and J lost 6 bases. The CDR3 covers 15 residues. Germline V gives CDR1 MNHEY, CDR2 SMNVEV (reference sequence). CDR3 nucleotides: TGTGCCAGCAGTTCATTTTCCGGGGGGATAAACATTCAGTACTTC. It yields the protein CASSSFSGGINIQYF.

The rearrangement joins TRBV7-2 to TRBJ1-2; 10 bases are a match to TRBD1. Germline-derived CDR1 and CDR2 are SGHTA and FQGNSA. The CDR3 length is 15 residues. J gave up 4 bases and V 5 bases, and 7 bases lay outside the gene matches. The CDR3 is CASSPDRGRPYGYTF. In nucleotides, the CDR3 is TGTGCCAGCAGCCCAGACAGGGGGCGGCCCTATGGCTACACCTTC.

The chain joins TRBV4-2 to TRBJ2-7, with D possibly being TRBD1 (6 bases). This CDR3 has 15 residues. V dropped 1 base and J dropped 1 base, with 11 bases sitting between them. CDR1 is LGHNA and CDR2 is YNFKEQ in the germline V gene. Here the CDR3 DNA reads TGTGCCAGCAGCCAAGCACAGGGTCAGTCCTACGAGCAGTACTTC. As protein: CASSQAQGQSYEQYF.

This rearrangement joins TRBV14 to TRBJ2-7; maybe TRBD2 (5 bases). CDR3 length: 12 amino acids. Per the germline V gene, CDR1 is SGHDN and CDR2 is FVKESK. Trimming stripped 0 bases from V and 9 bases from J, with 9 bases between. The CDR3 sequence: CASSQDIRGQYF. The DNA of the CDR3 is TGTGCCAGCAGCCAAGATATCCGGGGGCAGTACTTC.

The chain has TRBV4-3 and TRBJ2-1, with D tentatively TRBD1 (7 bases). Germline loops: CDR1 LGHNA, CDR2 YSLEER. The CDR3 consists of 17 residues. V dropped 4 bases and J dropped 1 base, with 17 bases sitting between them. The CDR3 DNA reads as TGCGCCAGCAGCCGCGCACTCAGGGGGGTTTCCTACAATGAGCAGTTCTTC. As protein: CASSRALRGVSYNEQFF.

The CDR3 nucleotides are TGCGCCAGCAGCGCATCCGCCAGCTCCTACGAGCAGTACTTC. Residues: CASSASASSYEQYF. The chain uses TRBV5-1 and TRBJ2-7; D uncertain. Germline assignment: CDR1 SGHRS and CDR2 YFSETQ. This CDR3 spans 14 amino acids. Trimming removed 4 bases from V and 0 bases from J, with 11 bases in between.

The chain couples TRBV7-9 to TRBJ2-7, with 12 bases identical to TRBD1. V was clipped by 3 bases and J by 3 bases; unmatched bases: 3. CDR1 is SEHNR and CDR2 is FQNEAQ in the germline V gene (reference sequence). There are 15 residues in the CDR3. CDR3 residues: CASSFGTGGFYEQYF. CDR3 sequence (DNA): TGTGCCAGCAGCTTTGGGACAGGGGGCTTCTACGAGCAGTACTTC.

CDR3 amino acids: CASSLEGTGIFYGYTF. The DNA for the CDR3 is TGTGCCAGCAGCTTAGAGGGGACAGGGATTTTTTATGGCTACACCTTC. The V and J genes are TRBV11-2 and TRBJ1-2, with 9 bases aligning to TRBD1. The CDR3 runs to 16 residues. J lost 5 bases, V lost 0 bases, and 7 bases had no gene match. Germline V CDR1 and CDR2: SGHAT, FQNNGV.

The chain combines TRBV5-4 with TRBJ2-4; 9 bases line up with TRBD1. This CDR3 region has 16 residues. V lost 4 bases to trimming and J lost 2 bases; unmatched junction nucleotides: 7. Germline values: CDR1 SGHNT, CDR2 YYREEE (reference sequence). The CDR3 is CASSPTGGSTKNIQYF. Written as DNA, the CDR3 is TGTGCCAGCAGCCCTACAGGGGGCTCGACCAAAAACATTCAGTACTTC.

This chain connects TRBV7-9 to TRBJ2-3; 8 nucleotides match TRBD1. After removal of 5 bases from V and 3 bases from J, the junction contained 10 bases not matched to a gene. This CDR3 spans 16 amino acids. Germline-derived CDR1 and CDR2 are SEHNR and FQNEAQ (reference sequence). The DNA of the CDR3 is TGTGCCAGCAGCGATTTGTCCAGGGGGCTAACAGATACGCAGTATTTT. This encodes CASSDLSRGLTDTQYF. The complete variable domain, with remaining parts taken from reference TRBV7-9 and TRBJ2-3, reads DTGVSQNPRHKITKRGQNVTFRCDPISEHNRLYWYRQTLGQGPEFLTYFQNEAQLEKSRLLSDRFSAERPKGSFSTLEIQRTEQGDSAMYLCASSDLSRGLTDTQYFGPGTRLTVL.

The V and J genes are TRBV6-1 and TRBJ1-5; unclear D gene. The germline gives CDR1 MNHNS, CDR2 SASEGT. The V end lost 6 bases, the J end lost 4 bases, and 10 bases lay between the germline ends. CDR3 length: 13 residues. The DNA for the CDR3 is TGTGCCAGCAGCCCAGATTATAATCAGCCCCAGCATTTT. This codes for CASSPDYNQPQHF.

The chain combines TRBV30 with TRBJ2-5; weak D call: TRBD2 (5 bases). V lost 0 bases to trimming and J lost 7 bases, with 21 bases between them. In germline, CDR1 is GTSNPN, CDR2 SVGIG (reference sequence). The CDR3 is made up of 16 amino acids. The CDR3: CAWSVDMAGPAGTQYF. DNA for the CDR3: TGTGCCTGGAGTGTAGATATGGCGGGCCCTGCAGGGACCCAGTACTTC.

The table lists this clone with a count of one. The chain combines TRBV18 with TRBJ1-1; 7 bases align to TRBD1. The V gene end was trimmed by 1 base and the J gene end by 1 base; junction bases not matched to a gene: 0. This CDR3 is built from 14 residues. Germline V gene sequence: CDR1 KGHSH, CDR2 LQKENI. CDR3 nucleotides: TGTGCCAGCTCACCACAGGGGGCGAACACTGAAGCTTTCTTT. Translating gives CASSPQGANTEAFF.